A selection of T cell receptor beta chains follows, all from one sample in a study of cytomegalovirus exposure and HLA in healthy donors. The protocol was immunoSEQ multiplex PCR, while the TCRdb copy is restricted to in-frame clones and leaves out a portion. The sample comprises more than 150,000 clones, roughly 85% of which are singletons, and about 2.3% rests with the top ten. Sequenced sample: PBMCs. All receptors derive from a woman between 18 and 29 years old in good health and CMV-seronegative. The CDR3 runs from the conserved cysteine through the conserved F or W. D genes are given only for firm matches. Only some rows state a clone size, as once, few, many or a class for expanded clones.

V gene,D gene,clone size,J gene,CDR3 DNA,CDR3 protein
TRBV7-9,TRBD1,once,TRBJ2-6,TGTGCCAGCACCTTGACCGGGACAGGGAATTCCGGGGCCAACGTCCTGACTTTC,CASTLTGTGNSGANVLTF
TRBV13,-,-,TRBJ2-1,TGTGCCAGCAGACTCGGAGCCGGCGAGCAGTTCTTC,CASRLGAGEQFF
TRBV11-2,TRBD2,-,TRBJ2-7,TGTGCCAGCAGCACCAGGACTAGCGGGAGGATCTACGAGCAGTACTTC,CASSTRTSGRIYEQYF
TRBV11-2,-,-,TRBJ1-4,TGTGCCAGCAGCTTTCGGGGGAGTAATGAAAAACTGTTTTTT,CASSFRGSNEKLFF
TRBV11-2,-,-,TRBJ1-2,TGTGCCAGCAGCTGGGGGGGACCGCGTCTATCTTTC,CASSWGGPRLSF
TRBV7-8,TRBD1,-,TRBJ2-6,TGTGCCAGCAGCTTAGCTTTGGGCGACAGGACAGGCTCTGGGGCCAACGTCCTGACTTTC,CASSLALGDRTGSGANVLTF
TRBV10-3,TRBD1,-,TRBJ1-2,TGTGCCTGTCATTCCGGGACAGGGGAAAATGGCTACACCTTC,CACHSGTGENGYTF
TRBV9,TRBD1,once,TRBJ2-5,TGTGCCAGCAGCGTAGCGGGGACAGGGGAGGAGACCCAGTACTTC,CASSVAGTGEETQYF
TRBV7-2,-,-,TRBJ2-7,TGTGCCAGCAGCTTAATTGGACACGAGAGAGGGTACTTC,CASSLIGHERGYF
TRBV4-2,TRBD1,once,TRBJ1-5,TGTGCCAGCAGCCAGACAAGGGACAGGGTTTCCCCCAGACAGCCCCAGCATTTT,CASSQTRDRVSPRQPQHF
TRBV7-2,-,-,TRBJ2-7,TGTGCCAGCACTCCGTTTTGGAGGGACTTCTCCTACGAGCAGTACTTC,CASTPFWRDFSYEQYF
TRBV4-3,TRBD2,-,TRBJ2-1,TGCGCCAGCAGCCAAGAGCCAGCGGGGGGAGGTGATGAGCAGTTCTTC,CASSQEPAGGGDEQFF
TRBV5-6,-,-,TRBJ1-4,TGTGCCAGCAGCTTGGCCAGGCGTGGAGAAAAACTGTTTTTT,CASSLARRGEKLFF
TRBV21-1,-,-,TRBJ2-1,TGTGCCAGCAGCAGCCCGGGACAGGGGTCCTACAATGAGCAGTTCTTC,CASSSPGQGSYNEQFF
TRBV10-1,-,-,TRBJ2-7,TGCGCCAGCAGTGAATCAGGGCAATGGAGCGAGCAGTACTTC,CASSESGQWSEQYF
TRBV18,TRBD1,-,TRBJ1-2,TGTGCCAGCTCAACAGGGGCAGGGACCTATGGCTACACCTTC,CASSTGAGTYGYTF
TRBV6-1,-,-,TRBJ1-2,TGTGCCAGCAGCGGGGGTATGAACTATGGCTACACCTTC,CASSGGMNYGYTF
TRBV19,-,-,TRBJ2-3,TGTGCCAGTAGGGACACCACTAGCACAGATACGCAGTATTTT,CASRDTTSTDTQYF
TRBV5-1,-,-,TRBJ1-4,TGCGCCAGCAGTATCGCAGGGACAACTAATGAAAAACTGTTTTTT,CASSIAGTTNEKLFF
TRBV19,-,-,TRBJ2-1,TGTGCCAGTAGTATAGTTACGGGGATGTACAATGAGCAGTTCTTC,CASSIVTGMYNEQFF
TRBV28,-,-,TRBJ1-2,TGTGCCAGCAGTTTCGGGGGTCAGGGCTACACCTTC,CASSFGGQGYTF
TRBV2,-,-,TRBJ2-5,TGTGCCAGCAGCCTCAGCACAGGCGGTCGCGGGACCCAGTACTTC,CASSLSTGGRGTQYF
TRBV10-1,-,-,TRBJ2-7,TGCGCCAGCAGTGAGGCGGCAGGGCCCTACGAGCAGTACTTC,CASSEAAGPYEQYF
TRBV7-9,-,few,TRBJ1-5,TGTGCCAGCAGCTTATCAGGGTACGATTATAATCAGCCCCAGCATTTT,CASSLSGYDYNQPQHF
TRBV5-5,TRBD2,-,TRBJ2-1,TGTGCCAGCAGCTGGGGACGGGAGGAGTTCTTC,CASSWGREEFF